These 14 T cell receptor beta chains share one sample of origin, sequenced in a study of early T cells in non-severe SARS-CoV-2 infection. Each CDR3 protein gets one entry after TCRdb re-called the 5' RACE reads with MiXCR. This sample has approximately 69,000 distinct CDR3 sequences, with 9.5% to 15% found just once. Source: whole blood, taken at baseline. These receptors all stem from an adult who was a healthcare worker with PCR-confirmed SARS-CoV-2 infection or an uninfected control (not recorded which).

The V gene is TRBV10-2, the J gene TRBJ2-7, with unresolved D. The V gene's germline CDR1 is WSHSY and CDR2 SAAADI. The CDR3 totals 12 residues. Between the trimmed V and J ends, which lost 2 bases and 6 bases, there was a span of 8 bases. The CDR3 region has the DNA TGCGCCAGCAGTGAGGCGGCCCGCGAGCAGTACTTC. Its protein product is CASSEAAREQYF.

This clonotype appeared a few times. The chain links TRBV6-5 to TRBJ1-6; no clear D. The CDR3 contains 16 residues. The germline V gene encodes CDR1 MNHEY and CDR2 SVGAGI. Trimming cost V 2 bases and J 9 bases, with 17 bases left between them. Here the CDR3 reads CASSYEGSSYASPLHF. DNA for the CDR3: TGTGCCAGCAGTTACGAAGGTTCGTCGTATGCTTCACCCCTCCACTTT.

This clonotype showed up many times. This chain uses TRBV6-2 or TRBV6-3 with TRBJ2-1, with a tentative D call TRBD2 (6 bases). Germline assignment: CDR1 MNHEY and CDR2 SVGEGT. The CDR3 runs 15 residues. V was shortened by 6 bases and J by 7 bases, with 19 bases between the two germline ends. The CDR3 here is CASRAGEAGSNEQFF. The CDR3 bases are TGTGCCAGCAGGGCTGGGGAGGCCGGGAGTAATGAGCAGTTCTTC.

This clonotype was counted at least ten times. This chain links TRBV6-5 with TRBJ2-5; weak D call: TRBD2 (6 bases). The CDR3 is made up of 14 amino acids. Trimming took 2 bases from V and 4 from J, leaving 11 bases between them. CDR1 and CDR2 (germline): MNHEY, SVGAGI. CDR3 bases: TGTGCCAGCAGTTACGGAGGGGAGGCAGAGACCCAGTACTTC. Translated, it gives CASSYGGEAETQYF.

This clonotype was counted a few times. The chain employs TRBV2 and TRBJ1-1, with D hard to call. Looked up from germline, CDR1 is SNHLY and CDR2 is FYNNEI. This CDR3 region has 13 residues. Trimming cost V 7 bases and J 11 bases, with 20 bases left between them. The CDR3 DNA is TGTGCCAGCACCGAAACCGGGGTGGAAGGGGCTTTCTTT. Translated: CASTETGVEGAFF.

The CDR3, as DNA: TGTGCCAGCAGTTACCGGGTTGAGCAGTTCTTC. Protein: CASSYRVEQFF. This chain uses TRBV6-6 with TRBJ2-1; D is unresolved. The CDR3 runs 11 residues. Trimming removed 2 bases at V and 9 bases at J, with 5 bases between. The germline CDR1 and CDR2 sequences are MNHNY and SVGAGI (reference sequence).

This clonotype was found many times. The V gene is TRBV27, the J gene TRBJ1-5; D unclear. The V gene's germline CDR1 is MNHEY and CDR2 SMNVEV (reference sequence). This CDR3 is built from 15 residues. The V and J ends lost 6 bases and 3 bases respectively, with 15 bases between them. CDR3 residues: CASSLRVSDNQPQHF. The DNA of the CDR3 is TGTGCCAGCAGCTTAAGGGTATCAGACAATCAGCCCCAGCATTTT.

This clonotype was detected only a few times. The J gene is TRBJ1-6, the V gene TRBV27; a possible D gene is TRBD1 (5 bases). Per the germline V gene, CDR1 is MNHEY and CDR2 is SMNVEV (reference sequence). CDR3 length: 14 residues. V lost 2 bases, J lost 5 bases, and 7 bases lay in between. The DNA for the CDR3 is TGTGCCAGCAGTTTAGACAGAGATAATTCACCCCTCCACTTT. As protein: CASSLDRDNSPLHF.

This CDR3 reads CASTGTTNTGELFF. DNA for the CDR3: TGTGCCAGCACCGGGACGACCAACACCGGGGAGCTGTTTTTT. V and J are TRBV28 and TRBJ2-2; the D gene could be TRBD1 or TRBD2 (5 bases each). The germline V and J ends were trimmed by 7 bases and 2 bases, with 11 bases remaining between them. The CDR3 consists of 14 residues. Germline V CDR1 and CDR2: MDHEN, SYDVKM.

Many counts were recorded for this clonotype. The CDR3 loop is CASMGVGTDTQYF. CDR3 coding DNA: TGTGCCAGCATGGGGGTGGGCACAGATACGCAGTATTTT. This rearrangement joins TRBV2 to TRBJ2-3, with D possibly being TRBD1 or TRBD2 (5 bases each). CDR1 SNHLY and CDR2 FYNNEI come from the germline V gene. The germline V and J ends were trimmed by 7 bases and 1 base, with 9 bases remaining between them. This CDR3 contains 13 residues.

This chain links TRBV20-1 with TRBJ1-5; TRBD1 matches at 8 bases. The V and J ends lost 6 bases and 2 bases, in that order; junction bases with no gene match: 0. CDR1 is DFQATT and CDR2 is SNEGSKA in the germline V gene (reference sequence). CDR3 length equals 12 residues. The CDR3 DNA follows: TGCAGTGCGGACAGGGGCAATCAGCCCCAGCATTTT. Translating gives CSADRGNQPQHF.

This clonotype was seen many times. The V and J genes are TRBV5-1 and TRBJ1-1, with D possibly being TRBD1 (5 bases). Per the germline V gene, CDR1 is SGHRS and CDR2 is YFSETQ. V gave up 4 bases and J gave up 9 bases, with 13 bases separating them. The CDR3 totals 12 residues. The DNA of the CDR3 is TGCGCCAGCAGCCAACCGCAGGGTAAAGCTTTCTTT. The encoded protein is CASSQPQGKAFF.

Comments on this clonotype: The junction and the germline gene differ at one end; a read error may be behind it. The V call is TRBV27, the J call TRBJ1-4, with no clear D. CDR1 is MNHEY and CDR2 is SMNVEV in the germline V gene (reference sequence). There are 14 residues in the CDR3. The CDR3 DNA reads TGTGCCAGCAGTTGGACCAGGCGACAAGAAAATCTGTTTTTT. This sequence encodes CASSWTRRQENLFF.

This clonotype was seen repeatedly, ten times or more. This chain uses TRBV19 with TRBJ1-2; D remains ambiguous. The CDR3 extends over 13 amino acids. Trimming took 9 bases from V and 9 from J, leaving 20 bases between them. CDR1 is LNHDA and CDR2 is SQIVND in the germline V gene (reference sequence). The chain's CDR3 is CASSFRNFESYTF. The CDR3, as DNA: TGTGCCAGCTCATTCCGGAATTTTGAGAGCTACACCTTC.